This is a list of T cell receptor beta chains from one sample in a study of cytomegalovirus exposure and HLA in healthy donors. The method was immunoSEQ multiplex PCR; TCRdb's version includes in-frame clones alone and lacks a portion of them. The profile shows 150,000 to 200,000 clones, 70% to 85% of them singletons. Sequenced: PBMCs. These receptor sequences come from a man aged 50 to 59 in good health and CMV-seropositive. Both conserved end residues are part of each CDR3. Each record gives: CDR3 length, J gene, clone size, D gene, V gene, CDR3 protein, CDR3 DNA. A D gene is named only where the DNA matches it firmly. Clone size is shown for a subset of rows, as once, few, many or a class of expanded clone.

cdr3_length: 14
j_call: TRBJ1-5
clone_size: NA
d_call: TRBD1
v_call: TRBV27
cdr3_aa: CASSPGQLGAPQHF
cdr3_nt: TGTGCCAGCAGTCCGGGACAGCTTGGGGCGCCCCAGCATTTT

cdr3_length: 12
j_call: TRBJ1-3
clone_size: NA
d_call: NA
v_call: TRBV25-1
cdr3_aa: CASSYSGNTIYF
cdr3_nt: TGTGCCAGCAGCTATTCTGGAAACACCATATATTTT

cdr3_length: 16
j_call: TRBJ2-3
clone_size: NA
d_call: TRBD2
v_call: TRBV4-3
cdr3_aa: CASSQDRAGGGDTQYF
cdr3_nt: TGCGCCAGCAGCCAAGATCGAGCGGGGGGTGGAGATACGCAGTATTTT

cdr3_length: 15
j_call: TRBJ1-6
clone_size: few
d_call: TRBD1
v_call: TRBV2
cdr3_aa: CASSSRDRVNSPLHF
cdr3_nt: TGTGCCAGCAGTTCCCGGGACAGGGTTAATTCACCCCTCCACTTT

cdr3_length: 15
j_call: TRBJ2-7
clone_size: NA
d_call: TRBD1
v_call: TRBV28
cdr3_aa: CASSTTGQGSNEQYF
cdr3_nt: TGTGCCAGCAGCACTACTGGACAGGGTTCCAACGAGCAGTACTTC

cdr3_length: 13
j_call: TRBJ1-1
clone_size: NA
d_call: NA
v_call: TRBV6-1
cdr3_aa: CASSEAGDTEAFF
cdr3_nt: TGTGCCAGCAGTGAGGCAGGGGACACTGAAGCTTTCTTT

cdr3_length: 15
j_call: TRBJ2-5
clone_size: once
d_call: TRBD2
v_call: TRBV7-7
cdr3_aa: CASSYSGGPQETQYF
cdr3_nt: TGTGCTAGCAGCTATAGCGGGGGCCCCCAAGAGACCCAGTACTTC

cdr3_length: 14
j_call: TRBJ1-2
clone_size: NA
d_call: TRBD1
v_call: TRBV2
cdr3_aa: CASSESAGGGGYTF
cdr3_nt: TGTGCCAGCAGTGAATCGGCAGGGGGTGGTGGCTACACCTTC

cdr3_length: 13
j_call: TRBJ1-1
clone_size: NA
d_call: NA
v_call: TRBV29-1
cdr3_aa: CSVPGDFYTEAFF
cdr3_nt: TGCAGCGTGCCGGGGGATTTTTACACTGAAGCTTTCTTT

cdr3_length: 13
j_call: TRBJ1-4
clone_size: NA
d_call: NA
v_call: TRBV12-5
cdr3_aa: CASGQRPNEKLFF
cdr3_nt: TGTGCTAGTGGCCAGCGACCAAATGAAAAACTGTTTTTT

cdr3_length: 14
j_call: TRBJ1-4
clone_size: few
d_call: NA
v_call: TRBV18
cdr3_aa: CASSPPPGNEKLFF
cdr3_nt: TGTGCCAGCTCACCACCTCCAGGGAATGAAAAACTGTTTTTT

cdr3_length: 16
j_call: TRBJ2-3
clone_size: NA
d_call: TRBD2
v_call: TRBV19
cdr3_aa: CATTPLAGGRAETQYF
cdr3_nt: TGTGCCACCACCCCCCTAGCGGGGGGGCGAGCAGAGACGCAGTATTTT

cdr3_length: 15
j_call: TRBJ2-2
clone_size: few
d_call: NA
v_call: TRBV14
cdr3_aa: CASSPYRVGTGELFF
cdr3_nt: TGTGCCAGCAGCCCATACAGGGTCGGAACCGGGGAGCTGTTTTTT

cdr3_length: 14
j_call: TRBJ1-2
clone_size: NA
d_call: NA
v_call: TRBV4-1
cdr3_aa: CASSQTEQGSGYTF
cdr3_nt: TGCGCCAGCAGCCAAACCGAGCAGGGAAGCGGCTACACCTTC

cdr3_length: 15
j_call: TRBJ1-2
clone_size: NA
d_call: TRBD1
v_call: TRBV4-3
cdr3_aa: CASSQSPGQGLSVTF
cdr3_nt: TGCGCCAGCAGCCAATCCCCGGGACAGGGACTATCGGTGACCTTC

cdr3_length: 17
j_call: TRBJ2-3
clone_size: NA
d_call: TRBD2
v_call: TRBV9
cdr3_aa: CASSASLAGENTDTQYF
cdr3_nt: TGTGCCAGCAGCGCAAGCCTAGCGGGGGAGAACACAGATACGCAGTATTTT

cdr3_length: 14
j_call: TRBJ1-2
clone_size: NA
d_call: TRBD1
v_call: TRBV10-3
cdr3_aa: CAISEGQGNYGYTF
cdr3_nt: TGTGCCATCAGCGAAGGACAGGGTAACTATGGCTACACCTTC

cdr3_length: 14
j_call: TRBJ1-1
clone_size: NA
d_call: NA
v_call: TRBV15
cdr3_aa: CATSRDKRKSEAFF
cdr3_nt: TGTGCCACCAGCAGAGATAAGCGGAAATCTGAAGCTTTCTTT

cdr3_length: 15
j_call: TRBJ2-7
clone_size: NA
d_call: NA
v_call: TRBV10-3
cdr3_aa: CAISVGAGEVYEQYF
cdr3_nt: TGTGCCATCAGTGTTGGGGCAGGAGAGGTCTACGAGCAGTACTTC

cdr3_length: 12
j_call: TRBJ1-1
clone_size: NA
d_call: TRBD1
v_call: TRBV7-9
cdr3_aa: CASSLTTGGAFF
cdr3_nt: TGTGCCAGCAGCCTTACGACAGGGGGAGCTTTCTTT

cdr3_length: 14
j_call: TRBJ1-2
clone_size: few
d_call: TRBD1
v_call: TRBV5-1
cdr3_aa: CASSLGQGGYGYTF
cdr3_nt: TGCGCCAGCAGCTTGGGACAGGGGGGCTATGGCTACACCTTC

cdr3_length: 16
j_call: TRBJ1-5
clone_size: once
d_call: NA
v_call: TRBV27
cdr3_aa: CASSLSGGGVRQPQHF
cdr3_nt: TGTGCCAGCAGTTTATCCGGGGGAGGGGTCAGGCAGCCCCAGCATTTT

cdr3_length: 14
j_call: TRBJ2-5
clone_size: few
d_call: NA
v_call: TRBV15
cdr3_aa: CATSRVSVQETQYF
cdr3_nt: TGTGCCACCAGCAGAGTATCGGTACAAGAGACCCAGTACTTC

cdr3_length: 17
j_call: TRBJ1-1
clone_size: few
d_call: NA
v_call: TRBV19
cdr3_aa: CASSITASSRGGEGAFF
cdr3_nt: TGTGCCAGTAGTATAACCGCCTCCTCAAGGGGAGGGGAAGGGGCTTTCTTT

cdr3_length: 13
j_call: TRBJ1-5
clone_size: once
d_call: NA
v_call: TRBV19
cdr3_aa: CASRLLVNQPQHF
cdr3_nt: TGTGCCAGTAGACTGTTAGTTAATCAGCCCCAGCATTTT

cdr3_length: 15
j_call: TRBJ2-7
clone_size: NA
d_call: TRBD1
v_call: TRBV6-5
cdr3_aa: CASSLDRGPLYEQYF
cdr3_nt: TGTGCCAGCAGTTTAGACAGGGGTCCCCTCTACGAGCAGTACTTC

cdr3_length: 14
j_call: TRBJ2-3
clone_size: once
d_call: TRBD2
v_call: TRBV6-4
cdr3_aa: CASSSGGATDTQYF
cdr3_nt: TGTGCCAGCAGTAGCGGGGGGGCGACAGATACGCAGTATTTT

cdr3_length: 17
j_call: TRBJ2-3
clone_size: NA
d_call: TRBD2
v_call: TRBV2
cdr3_aa: CASIGTSGGTSTDTQYF
cdr3_nt: TGTGCCAGCATAGGGACTAGCGGGGGGACTAGCACAGATACGCAGTATTTT

cdr3_length: 14
j_call: TRBJ2-2
clone_size: NA
d_call: NA
v_call: TRBV7-3
cdr3_aa: CASSSGLNTGELFF
cdr3_nt: TGTGCCAGCAGTTCGGGACTCAACACCGGGGAGCTGTTTTTT

cdr3_length: 12
j_call: TRBJ2-7
clone_size: NA
d_call: TRBD1
v_call: TRBV7-8
cdr3_aa: CASSLGGQGGDF
cdr3_nt: TGTGCCAGCAGCTTAGGCGGACAGGGTGGGGACTTC

cdr3_length: 16
j_call: TRBJ2-3
clone_size: NA
d_call: TRBD2
v_call: TRBV4-2
cdr3_aa: CASSSWTSGGAGTQYF
cdr3_nt: TGTGCCAGCAGCTCTTGGACTAGCGGGGGGGCGGGTACGCAGTATTTT

cdr3_length: 14
j_call: TRBJ2-7
clone_size: NA
d_call: TRBD1
v_call: TRBV27
cdr3_aa: CASSFGQGINEQYF
cdr3_nt: TGTGCCAGCAGTTTTGGACAGGGGATTAACGAGCAGTACTTC

cdr3_length: 14
j_call: TRBJ1-6
clone_size: NA
d_call: NA
v_call: TRBV6-4
cdr3_aa: CASSEGTRNSPLHF
cdr3_nt: TGTGCCAGCAGTGAGGGGACACGGAATTCACCCCTCCACTTT

cdr3_length: 14
j_call: TRBJ2-7
clone_size: NA
d_call: NA
v_call: TRBV27
cdr3_aa: CASKIQTGFYEQYF
cdr3_nt: TGTGCCAGCAAGATACAGACAGGCTTCTACGAGCAGTACTTC

cdr3_length: 13
j_call: TRBJ2-3
clone_size: NA
d_call: TRBD2
v_call: TRBV6-6
cdr3_aa: CASSYKSGGEEYF
cdr3_nt: TGTGCCAGCAGTTATAAGAGCGGGGGGGAGGAGTATTTT

cdr3_length: 15
j_call: TRBJ1-5
clone_size: NA
d_call: TRBD1
v_call: TRBV28
cdr3_aa: CASRGGTGGFQPQHF
cdr3_nt: TGTGCCAGCAGGGGGGGAACAGGGGGCTTTCAGCCCCAGCATTTT

cdr3_length: 15
j_call: TRBJ2-2
clone_size: NA
d_call: NA
v_call: TRBV7-3
cdr3_aa: CASSLNPPGIGELFF
cdr3_nt: TGTGCCAGCAGCTTAAACCCCCCGGGTATCGGGGAGCTGTTTTTT

cdr3_length: 14
j_call: TRBJ2-1
clone_size: NA
d_call: TRBD2
v_call: TRBV6-1
cdr3_aa: CASILAGIDNEQFF
cdr3_nt: TGTGCCAGCATTTTAGCGGGGATCGACAATGAGCAGTTCTTC

cdr3_length: 13
j_call: TRBJ1-5
clone_size: NA
d_call: NA
v_call: TRBV15
cdr3_aa: CATSSGGTQPQHF
cdr3_nt: TGTGCCACCAGCAGCGGAGGGACTCAGCCCCAGCATTTT

cdr3_length: 17
j_call: TRBJ2-1
clone_size: NA
d_call: TRBD2
v_call: TRBV10-2
cdr3_aa: CASSLGLVRKPGNEQFF
cdr3_nt: TGCGCCAGCAGTCTTGGACTAGTTCGAAAACCCGGCAATGAGCAGTTCTTC